Below are 3 T cell receptor beta chains sequenced from a single sample in a study of T cell repertoires in cytomegalovirus infection. These receptors' antigens are unknown. TCRdb reprocessed the reads via MiXCR and lists one record per CDR3 protein. This table has about 270,000 distinct CDR3 sequences, less than 25% appearing once. The sample in question was cultured PBMCs, obtained from culture after CMV antigen stimulation. Every receptor here comes from a human donor in good health (CMV status not recorded). Some clones in this sample may be carry-over from other donors' samples.

This clonotype was observed at least ten times. The chain carries TRBV4-1 and TRBJ1-5, with D perhaps TRBD1 (5 bases). Trimming cost V 3 bases and J 7 bases, with 10 bases left between them. CDR1 is MGHRA and CDR2 is YSYEKL in the germline V gene. The CDR3 sequence is 13 residues long. The CDR3 reads CASSQVWDQPQHF. CDR3 sequence (DNA): TGCGCCAGCAGCCAGGTTTGGGACCAGCCCCAGCATTTT.

The chain joins TRBV6-6 to TRBJ2-7; the match to TRBD1 covers 9 bases. Trimming cost V 6 bases and J 8 bases; bases outside gene matches: 8. The CDR3 is made up of 13 amino acids. From germline, CDR1 is MNHNY and CDR2 SVGAGI (reference sequence). CDR3 region: CASREKNRGQQYV. CDR3 coding DNA: TGTGCCAGCAGAGAAAAAAACAGGGGGCAGCAGTACGTC.

The chain uses TRBV27 and TRBJ2-2; D gene uncertain. V was shortened by 5 bases and J by 3 bases, with 13 bases between the two germline ends. Germline V gene lookup returns CDR1 MNHEY and CDR2 SMNVEV (reference sequence). This CDR3 is built from 15 residues. The CDR3 sequence is CASSPRGWDTGELFF. The CDR3 coding sequence is TGTGCCAGCAGTCCTCGTGGCTGGGACACCGGGGAGCTGTTTTTT.